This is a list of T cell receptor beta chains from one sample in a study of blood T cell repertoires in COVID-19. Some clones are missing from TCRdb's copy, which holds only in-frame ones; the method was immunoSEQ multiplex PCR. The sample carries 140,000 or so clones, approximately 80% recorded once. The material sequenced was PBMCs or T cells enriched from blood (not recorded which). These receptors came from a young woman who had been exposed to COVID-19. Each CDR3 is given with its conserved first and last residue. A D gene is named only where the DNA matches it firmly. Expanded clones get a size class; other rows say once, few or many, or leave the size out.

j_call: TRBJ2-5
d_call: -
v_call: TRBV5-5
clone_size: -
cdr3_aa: CASSLGSATGAQYF
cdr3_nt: TGTGCCAGCAGCCTAGGAAGCGCAACGGGGGCCCAGTACTTC

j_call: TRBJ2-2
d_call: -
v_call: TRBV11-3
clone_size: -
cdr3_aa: CASSSRQENTGELFF
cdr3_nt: TGTGCCAGCAGCTCACGACAGGAAAACACCGGGGAGCTGTTTTTT

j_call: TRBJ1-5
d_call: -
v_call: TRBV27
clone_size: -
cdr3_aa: CASSLFGGRGRSNQPQHF
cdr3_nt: TGTGCCAGCAGTTTATTCGGGGGGCGGGGTAGGAGCAATCAGCCCCAGCATTTT

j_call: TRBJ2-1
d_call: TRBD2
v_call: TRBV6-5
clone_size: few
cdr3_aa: CASSYRLATSYNEQFF
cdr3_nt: TGTGCCAGCAGTTACCGACTAGCGACTTCCTACAATGAGCAGTTCTTC

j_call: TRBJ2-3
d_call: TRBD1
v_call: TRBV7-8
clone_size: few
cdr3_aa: CASSWDRATDTQYF
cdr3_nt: TGTGCCAGCAGCTGGGACAGGGCCACAGATACGCAGTATTTT

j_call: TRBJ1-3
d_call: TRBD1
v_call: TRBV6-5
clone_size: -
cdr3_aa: CAGETGSSGNTIYF
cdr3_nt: TGTGCCGGCGAGACAGGGAGCTCTGGAAACACCATATATTTT

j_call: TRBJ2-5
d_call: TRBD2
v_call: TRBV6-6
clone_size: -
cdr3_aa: CASKSQRDGTQYF
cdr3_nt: TGTGCCAGCAAATCCCAGCGGGACGGGACCCAGTACTTC

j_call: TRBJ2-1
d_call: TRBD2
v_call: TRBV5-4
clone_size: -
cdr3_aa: CASSPRTSGYNEQFF
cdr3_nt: TGTGCCAGCAGCCCCAGGACTAGCGGGTACAATGAGCAGTTCTTC

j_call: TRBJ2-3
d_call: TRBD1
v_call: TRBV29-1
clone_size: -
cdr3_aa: CSVDPGTGDPDTQYF
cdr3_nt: TGCAGCGTTGACCCCGGGACAGGGGACCCAGATACGCAGTATTTT

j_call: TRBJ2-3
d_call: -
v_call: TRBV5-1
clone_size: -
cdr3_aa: CASRTASGTDTQYF
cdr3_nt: TGCGCCAGCAGAACCGCTAGCGGCACAGATACGCAGTATTTT

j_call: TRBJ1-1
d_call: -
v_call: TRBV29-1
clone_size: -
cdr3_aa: CSVQSGGTEAFF
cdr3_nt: TGCAGCGTCCAATCGGGGGGAACTGAAGCTTTCTTT

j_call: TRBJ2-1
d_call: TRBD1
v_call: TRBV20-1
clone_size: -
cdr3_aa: CSASPWDRYNEQFF
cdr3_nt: TGCAGTGCTAGTCCATGGGACAGGTACAATGAGCAGTTCTTC

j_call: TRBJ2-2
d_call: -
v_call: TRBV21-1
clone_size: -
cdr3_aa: CASRNRGRSTGELFF
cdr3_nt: TGTGCCAGCAGAAACAGGGGGCGAAGTACCGGGGAGCTGTTTTTT

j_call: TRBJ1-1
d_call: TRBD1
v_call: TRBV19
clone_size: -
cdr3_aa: CASSAWDRGNTEAFF
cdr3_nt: TGTGCCAGTAGTGCTTGGGACAGGGGGAACACTGAAGCTTTCTTT

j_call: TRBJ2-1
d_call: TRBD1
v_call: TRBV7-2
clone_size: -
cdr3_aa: CASSFRDRRFDEQFF
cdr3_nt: TGTGCCAGCAGCTTTCGGGACAGGAGGTTCGATGAGCAGTTCTTC

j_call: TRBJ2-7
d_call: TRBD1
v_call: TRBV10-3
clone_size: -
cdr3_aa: CATGQAYEQYF
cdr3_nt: TGTGCCACCGGACAGGCCTACGAGCAGTACTTC

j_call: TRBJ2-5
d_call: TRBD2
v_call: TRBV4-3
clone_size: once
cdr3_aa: CASSQGEGETQYF
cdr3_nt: TGCGCCAGCAGCCAAGGGGAGGGAGAGACCCAGTACTTC

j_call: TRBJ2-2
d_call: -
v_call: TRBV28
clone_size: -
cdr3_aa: CASSLRRVIAGELFF
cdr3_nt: TGTGCCAGCAGTTTACGCAGGGTAATAGCCGGGGAGCTGTTTTTT

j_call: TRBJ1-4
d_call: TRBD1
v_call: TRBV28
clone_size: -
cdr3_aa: CASSIHRDRGRANEKLFF
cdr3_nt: TGTGCCAGCAGCATTCACCGGGACAGGGGGCGAGCTAATGAAAAACTGTTTTTT

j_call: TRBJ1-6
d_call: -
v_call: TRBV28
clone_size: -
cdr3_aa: CASSSGHQNSPLHF
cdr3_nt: TGTGCCAGCAGTTCAGGGCATCAGAATTCACCCCTCCACTTT

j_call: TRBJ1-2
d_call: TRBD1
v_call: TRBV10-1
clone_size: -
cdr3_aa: CASFKTGGESGYTF
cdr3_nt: TGCGCCAGCTTTAAGACAGGGGGCGAATCTGGCTACACCTTC

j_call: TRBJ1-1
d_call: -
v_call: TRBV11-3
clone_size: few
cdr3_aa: CASSSPVNTEAFF
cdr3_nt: TGTGCCAGCAGCTCCCCAGTGAACACTGAAGCTTTCTTT

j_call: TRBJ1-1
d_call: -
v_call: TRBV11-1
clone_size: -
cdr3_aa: CASSPQGNTEAFF
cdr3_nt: TGTGCCAGCAGTCCACAGGGAAACACTGAAGCTTTCTTT

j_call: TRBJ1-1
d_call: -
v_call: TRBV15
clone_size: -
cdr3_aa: CATSRVYGTLNTEAFF
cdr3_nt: TGTGCCACCAGCAGAGTGTACGGGACTCTGAACACTGAAGCTTTCTTT

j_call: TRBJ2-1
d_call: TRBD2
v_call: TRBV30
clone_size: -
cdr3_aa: CACQMLAGGHSYNEQFF
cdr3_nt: TGTGCCTGCCAAATGTTAGCGGGAGGCCACTCCTACAATGAGCAGTTCTTC

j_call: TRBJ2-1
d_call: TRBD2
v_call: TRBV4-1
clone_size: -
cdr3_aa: CASSRTSGTSYNEQFF
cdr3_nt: TGCGCCAGCAGCCGAACTAGCGGGACCTCCTACAATGAGCAGTTCTTC

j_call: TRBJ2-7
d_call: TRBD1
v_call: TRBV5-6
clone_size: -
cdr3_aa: CASSRDRSEQYF
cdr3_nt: TGTGCCAGCAGCCGGGACAGGAGCGAGCAGTACTTC

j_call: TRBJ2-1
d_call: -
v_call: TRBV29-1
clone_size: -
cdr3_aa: CSAARGSSYNEQFF
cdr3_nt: TGCAGCGCCGCTAGGGGGAGCTCCTACAATGAGCAGTTCTTC

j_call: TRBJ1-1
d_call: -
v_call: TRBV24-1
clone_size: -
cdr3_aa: CATRDESLKEAFF
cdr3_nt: TGTGCCACCCGTGATGAATCGCTAAAGGAGGCTTTCTTT

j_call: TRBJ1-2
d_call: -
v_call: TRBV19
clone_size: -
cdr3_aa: CASSINRDIYGYTF
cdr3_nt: TGTGCCAGTAGTATCAACAGGGATATCTATGGCTACACCTTC

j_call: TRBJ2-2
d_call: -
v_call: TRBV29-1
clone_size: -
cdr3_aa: CSVWTPGELFF
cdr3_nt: TGCAGCGTGTGGACACCCGGGGAGCTGTTTTTT

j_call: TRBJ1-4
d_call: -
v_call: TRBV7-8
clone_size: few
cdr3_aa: CASSLMAFKSEKLFF
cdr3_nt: TGTGCCAGCAGCTTAATGGCCTTTAAAAGTGAAAAACTGTTTTTT

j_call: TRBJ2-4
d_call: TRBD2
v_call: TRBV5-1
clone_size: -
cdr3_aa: CASSLVVAGVAIQYF
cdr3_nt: TGCGCCAGCAGCTTGGTGGTAGCGGGAGTCGCCATTCAGTACTTC

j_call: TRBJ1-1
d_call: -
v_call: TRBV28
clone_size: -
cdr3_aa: CASTLRRDMNTEAFF
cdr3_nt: TGTGCCAGCACTCTCCGTAGGGACATGAACACTGAAGCTTTCTTT